This entry lists 11 T cell receptor beta chains sequenced from one sample in a study of CD8 T cells in ankylosing spondylitis. MiXCR, applied by TCRdb to the 5' RACE reads, yields one record per CDR3 protein. The table lists 150,000 to 200,000 distinct CDR3 sequences, over 15% of them singletons. The sequenced material came from blood, either unsorted or a sorted T cell fraction (not recorded which). The receptor source for this set is a male donor under 30 with ankylosing spondylitis or in good health (not recorded which).

At least ten counts were recorded for this clonotype. V and J are TRBV6-2 or TRBV6-3 and TRBJ2-7, with 9 bases identical to TRBD2. J was trimmed by 7 bases and V by 2 bases; bases with no gene match: 18. CDR3 length: 18 residues. Germline V gives CDR1 MNHEY, CDR2 SVGEGT. The CDR3 spells CASSYISSGVRRKIEQYF. CDR3 sequence (DNA): TGTGCCAGCAGTTACATTTCTAGCGGGGTGAGAAGGAAAATAGAGCAGTACTTC.

Points on this clonotype: Being one base from a much bigger clone, this may be a read error. The conserved phenylalanine or tryptophan is not found at the CDR3 terminus, so this likely reflects a read error. This rearrangement joins TRBV28 to TRBJ2-3, with a possible D match to TRBD2 (6 bases). Germline assignment: CDR1 MDHEN and CDR2 SYDVKM. Trimming took off 6 bases at V and 10 bases at J, with 17 bases between the two ends. This CDR3 has 13 residues. CDR3: CASSGGRGVSQYV. The CDR3 DNA reads TGTGCCAGCAGCGGGGGTCGGGGCGTATCGCAGTATGTT.

Note on this clonotype: A read error may be the cause here, since a much bigger clone is one base away. V gene TRBV3-1 combines with J gene TRBJ2-3; no firm D call. The CDR3 consists of 12 residues. CDR1 LGHDT and CDR2 YNNKEL come from the germline V gene (reference sequence). Trimming cost V 4 bases and J 1 base, with 3 bases left between them. CDR3 nucleotide sequence: TGTGCCAGCAGCCGGGGCACAGATACGCAGTATTTT. As protein: CASSRGTDTQYF.

This clonotype was found many times. The rearrangement joins TRBV9 to TRBJ2-1, with 13 positions matching TRBD2. There are 16 residues in the CDR3. The J segment lost 2 bases and the V segment lost 3 bases, leaving 2 bases of the junction unmatched. The germline gives CDR1 SGDLS, CDR2 YYNGEE. The CDR3 nucleotides read TGTGCCAGCAGCGGGGGGACTAGCGGGGCCTACAATGAGCAGTTCTTC. Residues: CASSGGTSGAYNEQFF.

The rearrangement links TRBV28 to TRBJ2-3; weak D call: TRBD2 (6 bases). The CDR3 contains 15 residues. Germline CDR1 MDHEN, CDR2 SYDVKM. Trimming pared 8 bases from V and 0 bases from J, leaving 15 bases between. The CDR3 bases are TGTGCCAGCCAACCAAGCGGGCAAAGCACAGATACGCAGTATTTT. Translation: CASQPSGQSTDTQYF.

The table lists this clonotype with many counts. The chain joins TRBV12-3 or TRBV12-4 to TRBJ2-3; no reliable D call. The CDR3 is 12 residues long. Trimming stripped 7 bases from V and 0 bases from J, with 5 bases between. The CDR3, as DNA: TGTGCCAGCACCGGAAGCACAGATACGCAGTATTTT. Amino acids: CASTGSTDTQYF.

The chain recombines TRBV7-6 with TRBJ2-7; D not resolved. The CDR3 totals 14 residues. Germline lookup yields CDR1 SGHVS and CDR2 FNYEAQ. V gave up 5 bases and J gave up 3 bases, with 14 bases separating them. CDR3 DNA sequence: TGTGCCAGCAGCCCATCCACGCAAGGCTACGAGCAGTACGTC. It yields the protein CASSPSTQGYEQYV.

This clonotype was counted many times. The chain links TRBV4-1 to TRBJ2-2; D remains ambiguous. CDR3 length equals 17 residues. Germline CDR1 is MGHRA and CDR2 is YSYEKL. V gave up 1 base and J gave up 6 bases, with 18 bases separating them. In DNA, the CDR3 is TGCGCCAGCAGCCAAGTGGTACAAGGCTCCCGGCCCGGGGAGCTGTTTTTT. It yields the protein CASSQVVQGSRPGELFF.

The sample holds many counts of this clonotype. The chain employs TRBV7-3 and TRBJ2-3; D is unresolved. V was trimmed by 1 base and J by 2 bases, leaving 10 bases between them. CDR1 SGHTA and CDR2 FQGTGA come from the germline V gene. The CDR3 sequence is 15 residues long. In DNA, the CDR3 is TGTGCCAGCAGCTTAAACGGTGGGGACACAGATACGCAGTATTTT. Its translation: CASSLNGGDTDTQYF.

This clonotype was recorded many times. This sequence joins TRBV13 and TRBJ2-1; a possible D gene is TRBD2 (5 bases). Deletions cut 0 bases from V and 4 bases from J, with 7 bases between. The CDR3 runs 14 residues. The germline CDR1 and CDR2 sequences are PRHDT and FYEKMQ (reference sequence). The CDR3 nucleotides read TGTGCCAGCAGCTTAGGCCGAGGGTACAATGAGCAGTTCTTC. Protein sequence: CASSLGRGYNEQFF.

This clonotype was seen more than once but under ten times. The V call is TRBV19, the J call TRBJ2-7; D is undetermined. This CDR3 has 13 amino acids. Germline V lookup: CDR1 LNHDA, CDR2 SQIVND (reference sequence). Between the trimmed V and J ends, which lost 3 bases and 4 bases, there was a span of 10 bases. Written as DNA, the CDR3 is TGTGCCAGTAGTATTCAGAATTCATACGAGCAGTACTTC. Residues: CASSIQNSYEQYF.